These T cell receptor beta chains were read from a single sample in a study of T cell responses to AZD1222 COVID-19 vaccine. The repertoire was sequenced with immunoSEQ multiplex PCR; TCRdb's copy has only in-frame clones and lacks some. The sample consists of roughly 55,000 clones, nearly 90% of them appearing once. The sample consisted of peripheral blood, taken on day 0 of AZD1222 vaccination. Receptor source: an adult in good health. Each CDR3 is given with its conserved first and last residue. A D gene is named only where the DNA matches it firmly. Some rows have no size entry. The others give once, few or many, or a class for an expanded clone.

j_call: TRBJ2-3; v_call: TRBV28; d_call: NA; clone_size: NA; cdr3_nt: TGTGCCAGCAGTCCCCGGGGTCTTGGCCGCACAGATACGCAGTATTTT; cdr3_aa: CASSPRGLGRTDTQYF
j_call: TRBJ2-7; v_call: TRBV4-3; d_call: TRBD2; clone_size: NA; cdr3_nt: TGCGCCAGCAGCCAAGATCGGGGGCTAGCGGGGGGCTTGTTCTACGAGCAGTACTTC; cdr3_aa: CASSQDRGLAGGLFYEQYF
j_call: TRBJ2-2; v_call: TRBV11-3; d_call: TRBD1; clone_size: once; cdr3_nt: TGTGCCAGCAGCTTAGGGGCAGGGGGAATGAACACCGGGGAGCTGTTTTTT; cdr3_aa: CASSLGAGGMNTGELFF
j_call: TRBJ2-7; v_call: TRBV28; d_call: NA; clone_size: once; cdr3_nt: TGTGCCAGCAGCCCAGGGGTACCCCCCTACGAGCAGTACTTC; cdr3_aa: CASSPGVPPYEQYF
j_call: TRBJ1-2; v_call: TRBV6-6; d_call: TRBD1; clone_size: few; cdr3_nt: TGTGCCAGTGACGGCAGGGGGCGAACTAACTATGGCTACACCTTC; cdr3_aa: CASDGRGRTNYGYTF
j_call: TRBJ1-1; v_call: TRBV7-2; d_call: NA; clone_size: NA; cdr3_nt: TGTGCCAGCAGCACATTCAGGGATAGTATAGCTTTCTTT; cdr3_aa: CASSTFRDSIAFF
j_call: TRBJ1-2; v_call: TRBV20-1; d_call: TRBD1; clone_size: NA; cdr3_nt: TGCAGTGCTAGTGGCAGGGGGCGGGGAGGCTACACCTTC; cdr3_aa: CSASGRGRGGYTF
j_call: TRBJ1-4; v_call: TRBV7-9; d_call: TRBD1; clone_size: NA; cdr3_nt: TGTGCCAGCAGCCGAGGACAGGGTCAAGAAAAACTGTTTTTT; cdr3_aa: CASSRGQGQEKLFF
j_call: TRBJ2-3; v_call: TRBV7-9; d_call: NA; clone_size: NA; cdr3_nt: TGTGCCAGCAGCCCAAGACTAGGAGAAGATACGCAGTATTTT; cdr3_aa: CASSPRLGEDTQYF
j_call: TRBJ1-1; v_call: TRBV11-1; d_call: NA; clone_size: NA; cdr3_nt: TGTGCCAGCAGCTTGCACAGGGACACTGAAGCTTTCTTT; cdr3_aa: CASSLHRDTEAFF
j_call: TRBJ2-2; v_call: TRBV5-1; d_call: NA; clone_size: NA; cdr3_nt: TGCGCCAGCAGATCTGCGGCAGGGGTCGGGGAGCTGTTTTTT; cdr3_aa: CASRSAAGVGELFF